The T cell receptor beta chain described here comes from a study of cytomegalovirus exposure and HLA in healthy donors. Study outcomes and limitations: Among donors in an Asian-associated ancestry cluster, a later analysis reportedly found fewer N-insertions than the roughly 700-donor mean. V- and J-gene trimming of TCR beta was linked (in a later analysis) to a missense DCLRE1C variant. There were around 160 TCR beta chains listed as cytomegalovirus-associated.

13 Jbeta primers and 60 Vbeta primers were used for the PCR. In the study's own analysis: In a later analysis, the count reached about 75 million unique TCR beta chains, with around 11 million shared. Sequencing used immunoSEQ multiplex PCR; TCRdb keeps in-frame clones, though not all of them. Clone size and the V and J calls come from that table; the DNA yielded D and trimming. The sample has 95,000 to 100,000 clones, more than 80% seen once. On this clone itself: As yet, its antigen is unknown.

This receptor was taken from a man aged 25-45 years in good health and CMV-seronegative. Sequenced input: PBMCs.

The CDR3 protein is CASSSITGTSGVYEQYF. In nucleotides, the CDR3 is TGTGCCAGCAGTTCGATAACGGGGACTAGCGGAGTCTACGAGCAGTACTTC. The chain uses TRBV28 and TRBJ2-7, with TRBD2 matching 11 bases. V was clipped by 4 bases and J by 3 bases; unmatched bases: 11. CDR3 length: 17 residues. Looked up from germline, CDR1 is MDHEN and CDR2 is SYDVKM.